This T cell receptor beta chain is drawn from a study of OX40 agonist ivuxolimab in advanced cancers. Study context: Patient treatment consisted of intravenous ivuxolimab administration every 2 weeks at 0.01 to 10 mg/kg.

This clone was observed a handful of times. Germline CDR1 and CDR2: SQVTM and ANQGSEA. The CDR3 covers 12 residues. Trimming removed 6 bases from V and 7 bases from J, with 13 bases in between. Some clones are missing from TCRdb's copy, which holds only in-frame ones; the method was immunoSEQ multiplex PCR. Of 15,000 to 20,000 clones in the sample, 80% to 95% are singletons; the top ten hold 49%. The receptor's source is an adult with an advanced solid tumor such as melanoma, head and neck, liver or kidney cancer. The chain combines TRBV29-1 with TRBJ1-5; D gene ambiguous. The sample was CD4+ or CD8+ T cells sorted from blood, taken in a trial of the OX40 agonist ivuxolimab. The CDR3 region is CSVAGGGQPQHF. As DNA, the CDR3 is TGCAGCGTCGCGGGAGGCGGACAGCCCCAGCATTTT.